The sequence of this T cell receptor (beta chain) was determined in a study of Graves' ophthalmopathy and Graves' hyperthyroidism. Study-wide findings and caveats: Using 13 signatures, a model distinguished ophthalmopathy from stable hyperthyroidism, reaching 85% to 90% sensitivity and 65% to 84% specificity. Among thyroid clonotypes expanded above 0.001 frequency, most also appeared in blood.

At least ten counts were recorded for this clonotype. Its antigen remains unknown. Germline V gene sequence: CDR1 MNHEY, CDR2 SVGEGT. V lost 0 bases and J lost 6; bases outside the gene matches: 5. This CDR3 has 15 residues. RNA transcripts served as template for amplifying TCR beta CDR3 sequences. Amplification began with first-round RT-PCR using HTBI primers, then second-round multiplex PCR was performed. TCRdb recomputed calls from the multiplex PCR reads with MiXCR, one row per CDR3 protein. The sample lists about 400,000 distinct CDR3 sequences, 18% seen once, with 1.6% in the top ten. Sequenced material: peripheral blood. This TCR was recovered from a woman aged 18-29 years with Graves' ophthalmopathy. The chain joins TRBV6-2 or TRBV6-3 to TRBJ2-7; TRBD2 aligns across 10 bases. In nucleotides, the CDR3 is TGTGCCAGCAGTTACTCGCCTAGCGGGAGCGGCGAGCAGTACTTC. Its translation is CASSYSPSGSGEQYF.